This is a list of T cell receptor beta chains from one sample in a study of cytomegalovirus exposure and HLA in healthy donors. Clones were sequenced by immunoSEQ multiplex PCR, and TCRdb holds only the in-frame ones, with some missing. Its clone listing holds 50,000 or so clones. Sequenced material: PBMCs. These receptors were obtained from a man in his forties or fifties in good health and CMV-seropositive. The CDR3 runs from the conserved cysteine through the conserved F or W. A D gene is named only where the DNA matches it firmly.

cdr3_length,d_call,v_call,j_call,cdr3_nt,cdr3_aa
15,TRBD1,TRBV4-2,TRBJ2-1,TGTGCCAGCAGCTTACGACAGGGGGCCGACAATGAGCAGTTCTTC,CASSLRQGADNEQFF
12,-,TRBV13,TRBJ2-3,TGTGCCAGCAGCCGTTCCAGGGATACGCAGTATTTT,CASSRSRDTQYF
13,TRBD2,TRBV28,TRBJ2-1,TGTGCCAGCAGTCCCCCCCCGGGGGGGGGTTGGTTCTTC,CASSPPPGGGWFF
15,TRBD2,TRBV28,TRBJ2-5,TGTGCCAGCAGTTTCTTGACTAGCTACGCAGAGACCCAGTACTTC,CASSFLTSYAETQYF
14,-,TRBV25-1,TRBJ2-7,TGTGCCAGCAGTGAAAGCCCCACCTCCTACGAGCAGTACTTC,CASSESPTSYEQYF
15,TRBD1,TRBV7-2,TRBJ2-1,TGTGCCAGCAGCGCTCAGGGGGCGACCTACAATGAGCAGTTCTTC,CASSAQGATYNEQFF
14,-,TRBV5-1,TRBJ2-3,TGCGCCAGCAGCTTGGGGCTAGAAGTGAGGATGCAGTATTTT,CASSLGLEVRMQYF
16,TRBD1,TRBV4-2,TRBJ2-7,TGTGCCAGCAGGCGTGGGACAGGGGAATATGTGGACGAGCAGTACTTC,CASRRGTGEYVDEQYF
16,TRBD1,TRBV7-4,TRBJ2-7,TGTGCCAGCAGCTTAGTAGGGGGCCCTAACGCCTACGAGCAGTACTTC,CASSLVGGPNAYEQYF
16,-,TRBV6-5,TRBJ1-3,TGTGCCAGCAGTTACTCGGCCACCCTCTCTGGAAACACCATATATTTT,CASSYSATLSGNTIYF
13,-,TRBV7-2,TRBJ2-3,TGTGCCAGCAGCTTATCGGAACCGGGTACGCAGTATTTT,CASSLSEPGTQYF
14,-,TRBV7-2,TRBJ1-1,TGTGCCAGCAGCCGTGACTTCTCCTGGACTGAAGCTTTCTTT,CASSRDFSWTEAFF
14,TRBD2,TRBV6-5,TRBJ2-3,TGTGCCAGCAGGCGGGAGGGCCAAACAGATACGCAGTATTTT,CASRREGQTDTQYF
14,-,TRBV6-5,TRBJ1-1,TGTGCCAGCAGTTACTCGACACCGAACACTGAAGCTTTCTTT,CASSYSTPNTEAFF
16,-,TRBV4-1,TRBJ2-7,TGCGCCAGCAGCCAGACCCGGGGAGGGGGGACCTACGAGCAGTACTTC,CASSQTRGGGTYEQYF